These T cell receptor beta chains were read from a single sample in a study of control samples from healthy donors and cancer patients. Clones were read by immunoSEQ multiplex PCR, and TCRdb kept only the in-frame ones, dropping some. The sample's table shows some 180,000 clones. Sequencing input: blood. The origin of the receptors is a woman under 40 in good health. Each CDR3 is given with its conserved first and last residue. D genes are given only for firm matches.

J gene,V gene,D gene,CDR3 protein,CDR3 DNA
TRBJ2-7,TRBV4-3,-,CASSQDPAVYEQYF,TGCGCCAGCAGCCAAGATCCGGCAGTTTACGAGCAGTACTTC
TRBJ2-7,TRBV7-6,-,CASSDSVDLNEQYF,TGTGCCAGCAGTGATAGCGTTGACCTTAACGAGCAGTACTTC
TRBJ1-6,TRBV19,-,CASSPRGLNSPLHF,TGTGCCAGTAGTCCCCGAGGGCTTAATTCACCCCTCCACTTT
TRBJ1-1,TRBV12-3/TRBV12-4,-,CAARLYTTEAFF,TGTGCCGCGCGGCTTTATACCACTGAAGCTTTCTTT
TRBJ2-5,TRBV5-4,-,CASSLAHSGEETQYF,TGTGCCAGCAGCTTGGCCCATTCCGGGGAAGAGACCCAGTACTTC
TRBJ1-6,TRBV3-1/TRBV3-2,-,CASSQDGGPNSPLHF,TGTGCCAGCAGCCAAGATGGGGGTCCCAATTCACCCCTCCACTTT
TRBJ2-3,TRBV7-2,TRBD2,CASSSSSGGAWDTQYF,TGTGCCAGCAGCTCCTCGTCGGGGGGGGCATGGGATACGCAGTATTTT
TRBJ1-1,TRBV7-2,-,CASSPTVEAFF,TGTGCCAGCAGCCCGACCGTTGAAGCTTTCTTT
TRBJ1-4,TRBV11-1,TRBD1,CASSATGATNEKLFF,TGTGCCAGCAGCGCCACAGGGGCAACTAATGAAAAACTGTTTTTT
TRBJ1-1,TRBV11-2,-,CASSLQGRTEAFF,TGTGCCAGCAGCCTGCAGGGGCGCACTGAAGCTTTCTTT
TRBJ1-6,TRBV5-1,-,CASSLEGARSPLHF,TGCGCCAGCAGCTTGGAAGGGGCACGGTCACCCCTCCACTTT
TRBJ1-3,TRBV3-1/TRBV3-2,-,CASSQEYRSGNTIYF,TGTGCCAGCAGCCAAGAATACCGTTCTGGAAACACCATATATTTT
TRBJ1-4,TRBV28,-,CASSLAPEKLFF,TGTGCCAGCAGTTTGGCCCCTGAAAAACTGTTTTTT
TRBJ1-3,TRBV7-2,-,CASSLVGPSSGNTIYF,TGTGCCAGCAGCTTAGTTGGACCCAGCTCTGGAAACACCATATATTTT
TRBJ1-2,TRBV28,-,CASSLGRGNGYTF,TGTGCCAGCAGTTTGGGCAGGGGAAACGGCTACACCTTC